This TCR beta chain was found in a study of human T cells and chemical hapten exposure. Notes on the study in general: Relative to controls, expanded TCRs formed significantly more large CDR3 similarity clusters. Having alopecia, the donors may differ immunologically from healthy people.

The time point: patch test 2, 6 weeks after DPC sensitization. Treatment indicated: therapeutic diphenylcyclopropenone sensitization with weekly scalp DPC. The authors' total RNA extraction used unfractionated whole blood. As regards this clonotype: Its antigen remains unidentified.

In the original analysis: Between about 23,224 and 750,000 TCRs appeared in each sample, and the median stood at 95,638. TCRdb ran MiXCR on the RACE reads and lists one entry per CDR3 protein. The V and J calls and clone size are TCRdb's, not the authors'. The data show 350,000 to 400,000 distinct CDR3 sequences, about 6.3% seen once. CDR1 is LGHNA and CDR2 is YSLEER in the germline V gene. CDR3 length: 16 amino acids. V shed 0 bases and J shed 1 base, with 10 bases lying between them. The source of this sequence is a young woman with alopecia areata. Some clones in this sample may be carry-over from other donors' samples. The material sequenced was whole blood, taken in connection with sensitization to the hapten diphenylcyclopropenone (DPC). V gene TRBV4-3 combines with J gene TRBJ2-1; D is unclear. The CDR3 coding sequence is TGCGCCAGCAGCCAAGACTCGGTCAGTTCCTACAATGAGCAGTTCTTC. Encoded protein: CASSQDSVSSYNEQFF.